This is a list of T cell receptor beta chains from one sample in a study of vaccination effects on CD4 cells after COVID-19. Their antigen targets remain unknown. The repertoire was sequenced with immunoSEQ multiplex PCR; TCRdb's copy has only in-frame clones and lacks some. The data hold roughly 68,000 clones, with approximately 78% observed a single time. The source material was CD4+ T cells from PBMCs cultured without peptide, sampled before COVID-19 vaccination. The receptor set was obtained from a human donor who had a prior SARS-CoV-2 infection. Both conserved end residues are part of each CDR3. Fields, in order: J gene, D gene, V gene, clone size, CDR3 protein, CDR3 DNA. A D gene is named only where the DNA matches it firmly. The size of a clone is reported for some rows only, either as once, few or many, or as a class for expanded clones.

J: TRBJ1-2; D: -; V: TRBV29-1; size: -; CDR3: CSVGQLLNYGYTF; DNA: TGCAGCGTTGGACAGTTGCTTAACTATGGCTACACCTTC
J: TRBJ2-7; D: -; V: TRBV7-2; size: -; CDR3: CASSTFPRRAGEQYF; DNA: TGTGCCAGCAGCACTTTTCCCCGAAGGGCGGGGGAGCAGTACTTC
J: TRBJ2-1; D: -; V: TRBV24-1; size: -; CDR3: CATSAANYNEQFF; DNA: TGTGCCACCTCGGCAGCCAACTACAATGAGCAGTTCTTC
J: TRBJ2-7; D: -; V: TRBV5-4; size: -; CDR3: CASSLARTAEPSYEQYF; DNA: TGTGCCAGCAGCTTGGCCAGGACGGCGGAGCCCTCCTACGAGCAGTACTTC
J: TRBJ2-4; D: -; V: TRBV5-4; size: -; CDR3: CASSLVGNIQYF; DNA: TGTGCCAGCAGCTTGGTGGGAAACATTCAGTACTTC
J: TRBJ1-1; D: -; V: TRBV6-5; size: -; CDR3: CASSLQGRMNTEAFF; DNA: TGTGCCAGCAGTTTACAGGGACGGATGAACACTGAAGCTTTCTTT
J: TRBJ1-2; D: -; V: TRBV6-2/TRBV6-3; size: -; CDR3: CASSQGSGYTF; DNA: TGTGCCAGCAGTCAGGGTAGTGGCTACACCTTC
J: TRBJ2-1; D: TRBD2; V: TRBV9; size: -; CDR3: CASSVGGRGLYNEQFF; DNA: TGTGCCAGCAGCGTCGGCGGGAGGGGCCTCTACAATGAGCAGTTCTTC
J: TRBJ2-7; D: TRBD1; V: TRBV6-5; size: -; CDR3: CASRRDRGFYEQYF; DNA: TGTGCCAGCAGGCGGGACAGGGGGTTTTACGAGCAGTACTTC
J: TRBJ2-1; D: -; V: TRBV3-1/TRBV3-2; size: few; CDR3: CASSRGGRYNEQFF; DNA: TGTGCCAGCAGCCGTGGGGGCAGATACAATGAGCAGTTCTTC
J: TRBJ2-7; D: TRBD2; V: TRBV15; size: -; CDR3: CATSARAGGYEQYF; DNA: TGTGCCACCAGCGCTAGAGCGGGAGGCTACGAGCAGTACTTC
J: TRBJ2-7; D: -; V: TRBV4-1; size: many; CDR3: CASSQDWQEGREQYF; DNA: TGCGCCAGCAGCCAAGATTGGCAGGAGGGGAGAGAGCAGTACTTC
J: TRBJ2-5; D: -; V: TRBV4-2; size: -; CDR3: CASSQVSSAQETQYF; DNA: TGTGCCAGCAGCCAAGTATCCAGCGCGCAAGAGACCCAGTACTTC
J: TRBJ2-1; D: -; V: TRBV7-9; size: -; CDR3: CASSLVASYNEQFF; DNA: TGTGCCAGCAGCTTAGTAGCTTCGTACAATGAGCAGTTCTTC
J: TRBJ1-2; D: -; V: TRBV28; size: few; CDR3: CASSLFSGGYTF; DNA: TGTGCCAGCAGTTTATTCTCCGGAGGCTACACCTTC
J: TRBJ1-2; D: TRBD1; V: TRBV7-2; size: -; CDR3: CASSRQGDAYYTF; DNA: TGTGCCAGCAGCCGACAGGGGGACGCGTACTACACCTTC
J: TRBJ1-1; D: -; V: TRBV5-1; size: -; CDR3: CASSLVFTNTEAFF; DNA: TGCGCCAGCAGCCTGGTTTTTACGAACACTGAAGCTTTCTTT
J: TRBJ2-3; D: -; V: TRBV7-2; size: -; CDR3: CASSFSRGDTQYF; DNA: TGTGCCAGCAGCTTTTCTAGGGGAGATACGCAGTATTTT
J: TRBJ2-7; D: TRBD2; V: TRBV11-2; size: -; CDR3: CASSPRGGSYEQYF; DNA: TGTGCCAGCAGCCCTCGGGGGGGTTCCTACGAGCAGTACTTC
J: TRBJ2-7; D: -; V: TRBV7-9; size: -; CDR3: CASSPPRRGRTYEQYF; DNA: TGTGCCAGCAGCCCCCCGAGGCGGGGACGAACCTACGAGCAGTACTTC
J: TRBJ1-4; D: -; V: TRBV7-2; size: few; CDR3: CASSPSTSSEKLFF; DNA: TGTGCCAGCAGCCCCTCGACAAGCAGTGAAAAACTGTTTTTT
J: TRBJ1-1; D: -; V: TRBV5-1; size: once; CDR3: CASSLGLNTEAFF; DNA: TGCGCCAGCAGCTTGGGACTGAACACTGAAGCTTTCTTT
J: TRBJ1-3; D: -; V: TRBV9; size: -; CDR3: CASSVGNRGSSGNTIYF; DNA: TGTGCCAGCAGCGTAGGCAACAGAGGCAGCTCTGGAAACACCATATATTTT
J: TRBJ2-1; D: TRBD2; V: TRBV18; size: few; CDR3: CASSLAGYTYNEQFF; DNA: TGTGCCAGCTCACTAGCGGGATACACCTACAATGAGCAGTTCTTC
J: TRBJ1-5; D: -; V: TRBV6-6; size: -; CDR3: CASSYSRDGQPQHF; DNA: TGTGCCAGCAGTTACTCGAGGGATGGCCAGCCCCAGCATTTT
J: TRBJ2-7; D: -; V: TRBV18; size: -; CDR3: CASSPRTSTYEQYF; DNA: TGTGCCAGCTCACCCCGGACAAGTACCTACGAGCAGTACTTC
J: TRBJ1-5; D: TRBD1; V: TRBV20-1; size: -; CDR3: CSASSVRSTGISNQPQHF; DNA: TGCAGTGCTAGTTCCGTCAGATCGACAGGGATTAGCAATCAGCCCCAGCATTTT
J: TRBJ2-3; D: TRBD1; V: TRBV2; size: -; CDR3: CASRQGAADTQYF; DNA: TGTGCCAGCAGACAGGGGGCTGCAGATACGCAGTATTTT
J: TRBJ2-3; D: -; V: TRBV29-1; size: -; CDR3: CSVGLRGSADTQYF; DNA: TGCAGCGTTGGCCTCAGGGGTTCAGCCGATACGCAGTATTTT
J: TRBJ2-3; D: -; V: TRBV19; size: -; CDR3: CASKDSTGTDTQYF; DNA: TGTGCCAGTAAAGACTCAACCGGGACAGATACGCAGTATTTT
J: TRBJ2-3; D: -; V: TRBV2; size: -; CDR3: CASSELGLTDTQYF; DNA: TGTGCCAGCAGTGAATTAGGGCTCACAGATACGCAGTATTTT
J: TRBJ1-2; D: -; V: TRBV2; size: -; CDR3: CASTPGTFGYTF; DNA: TGTGCCAGCACCCCCGGGACGTTTGGCTACACCTTC
J: TRBJ1-2; D: TRBD1; V: TRBV6-5; size: -; CDR3: CASSYSPGQLNYGYTF; DNA: TGTGCCAGCAGTTACTCCCCGGGACAGCTCAACTATGGCTACACCTTC
J: TRBJ1-2; D: TRBD1; V: TRBV5-4; size: few; CDR3: CASSLTGDYGYTF; DNA: TGTGCCAGCAGCTTGACAGGGGACTATGGCTACACCTTC
J: TRBJ1-1; D: TRBD1; V: TRBV2; size: -; CDR3: CASSGAGGGEAFF; DNA: TGTGCCAGCAGTGGGGCAGGGGGCGGTGAAGCTTTCTTT
J: TRBJ2-7; D: TRBD2; V: TRBV18; size: -; CDR3: CASSPPGLHEQYF; DNA: TGTGCCAGCTCACCACCGGGACTACACGAGCAGTACTTC
J: TRBJ1-5; D: TRBD1; V: TRBV2; size: -; CDR3: CASSEAMGTGGQATQHF; DNA: TGTGCCAGCAGTGAAGCGATGGGAACAGGGGGCCAGGCGACCCAGCATTTT
J: TRBJ2-5; D: -; V: TRBV24-1; size: once; CDR3: CATSDLQGSGETQYF; DNA: TGTGCCACCAGTGATTTGCAGGGTAGCGGAGAGACCCAGTACTTC
J: TRBJ2-2; D: -; V: TRBV24-1; size: -; CDR3: CATSAYGVNTGELFF; DNA: TGTGCCACCAGTGCTTACGGGGTGAACACCGGGGAGCTGTTTTTT
J: TRBJ2-5; D: -; V: TRBV2; size: once; CDR3: CASSPGREETQYF; DNA: TGTGCCAGCAGCCCAGGACGGGAAGAGACCCAGTACTTC
J: TRBJ1-1; D: -; V: TRBV19; size: -; CDR3: CASSNRIMNTEAFF; DNA: TGTGCCAGTTCAAACAGAATCATGAACACTGAAGCTTTCTTT
J: TRBJ2-7; D: -; V: TRBV4-2; size: -; CDR3: CASSQDRRGSYEQYF; DNA: TGTGCCAGCAGCCAAGATCGGAGGGGTTCCTACGAGCAGTACTTC
J: TRBJ1-2; D: TRBD1; V: TRBV20-1; size: -; CDR3: CSASKPGDRGNYGYTF; DNA: TGCAGTGCTAGTAAGCCCGGGGACAGGGGAAACTATGGCTACACCTTC
J: TRBJ2-3; D: -; V: TRBV29-1; size: few; CDR3: CSDGWPQYF; DNA: TGCAGCGATGGCTGGCCGCAGTATTTT
J: TRBJ2-1; D: -; V: TRBV20-1; size: -; CDR3: CSASVPGDEQFF; DNA: TGCAGTGCTAGTGTTCCCGGCGATGAGCAGTTCTTC
J: TRBJ2-5; D: TRBD2; V: TRBV11-3; size: once; CDR3: CASSSGAGRETQYF; DNA: TGTGCCAGCAGCTCCGGAGCGGGGAGAGAGACCCAGTACTTC
J: TRBJ1-2; D: TRBD1; V: TRBV5-4; size: few; CDR3: CASRIEQGLVGYTF; DNA: TGTGCCAGCAGGATCGAACAGGGGTTGGTTGGCTACACCTTC